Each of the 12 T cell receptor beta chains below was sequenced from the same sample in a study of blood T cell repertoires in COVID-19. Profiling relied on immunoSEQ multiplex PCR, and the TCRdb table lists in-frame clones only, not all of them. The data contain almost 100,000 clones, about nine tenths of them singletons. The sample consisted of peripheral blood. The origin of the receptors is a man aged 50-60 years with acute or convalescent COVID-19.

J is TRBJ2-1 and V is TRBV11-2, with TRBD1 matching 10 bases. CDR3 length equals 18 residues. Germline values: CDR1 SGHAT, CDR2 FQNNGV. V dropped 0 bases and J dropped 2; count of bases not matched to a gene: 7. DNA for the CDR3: TGTGCCAGCAGCTTAGAAGGTGGACAGGGGGGAGCCTACAATGAGCAGTTCTTC. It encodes CASSLEGGQGGAYNEQFF.

This chain's CDR3 is CASSHIPPGNYGYTF. The CDR3 nucleotides read TGTGCCAGCAGCCATATCCCCCCCGGGAACTATGGCTACACCTTC. The chain is built from TRBV4-2 and TRBJ1-2; D is ambiguous. The CDR3 extends over 15 amino acids. Germline V lookup: CDR1 LGHNA, CDR2 YNFKEQ. Trimming shortened V by 3 bases and J by 2 bases, and 13 bases separated the two germline ends.

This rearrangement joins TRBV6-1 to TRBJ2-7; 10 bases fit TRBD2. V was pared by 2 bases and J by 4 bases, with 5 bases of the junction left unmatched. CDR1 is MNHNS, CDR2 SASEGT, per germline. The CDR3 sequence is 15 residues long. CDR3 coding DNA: TGTGCCAGCAGTGAAAGCGGGAGGGGGCTATACGAGCAGTACTTC. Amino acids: CASSESGRGLYEQYF.

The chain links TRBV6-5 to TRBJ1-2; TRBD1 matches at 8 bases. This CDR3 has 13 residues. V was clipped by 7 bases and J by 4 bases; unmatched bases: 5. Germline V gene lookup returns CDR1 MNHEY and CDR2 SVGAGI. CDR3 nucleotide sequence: TGTGCCAGCAACAGGGACAGGATCTATGGCTACACCTTC. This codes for CASNRDRIYGYTF.

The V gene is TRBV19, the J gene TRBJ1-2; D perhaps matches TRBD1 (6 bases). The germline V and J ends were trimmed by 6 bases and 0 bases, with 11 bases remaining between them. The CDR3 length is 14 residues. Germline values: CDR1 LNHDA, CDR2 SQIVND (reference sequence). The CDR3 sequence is CASRPTGTNYGYTF. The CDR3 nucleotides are TGTGCCAGTAGACCGACAGGAACTAACTATGGCTACACCTTC.

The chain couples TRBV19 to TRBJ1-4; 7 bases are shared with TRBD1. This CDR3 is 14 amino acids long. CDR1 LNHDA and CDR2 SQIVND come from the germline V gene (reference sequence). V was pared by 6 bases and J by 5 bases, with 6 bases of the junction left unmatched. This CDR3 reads CASRQGRGNEKLFF. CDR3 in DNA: TGTGCCAGTAGACAGGGCAGGGGGAATGAAAAACTGTTTTTT.

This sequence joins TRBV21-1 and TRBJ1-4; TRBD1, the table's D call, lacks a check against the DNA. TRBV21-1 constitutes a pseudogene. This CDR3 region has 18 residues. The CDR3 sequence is CASSKSSKMTAINEKLFF. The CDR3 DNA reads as TGTGCCAGCAGCAAATCCTCTAAAATGACAGCTATAAATGAAAAACTGTTTTTT.

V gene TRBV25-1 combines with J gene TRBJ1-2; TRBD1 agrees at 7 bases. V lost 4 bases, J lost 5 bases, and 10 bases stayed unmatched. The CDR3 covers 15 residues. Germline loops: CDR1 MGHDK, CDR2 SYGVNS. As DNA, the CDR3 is TGTGCCAGCAGTGCTTCAGGGGGAAGGAGGTATGGCTACACCTTC. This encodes CASSASGGRRYGYTF.

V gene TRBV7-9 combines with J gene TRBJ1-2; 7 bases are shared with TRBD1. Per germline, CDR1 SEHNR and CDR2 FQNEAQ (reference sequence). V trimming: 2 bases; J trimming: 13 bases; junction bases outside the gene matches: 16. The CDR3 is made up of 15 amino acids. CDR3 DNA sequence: TGTGCCAGCAGCTTATCCACTACAGGGGCCCCCCGTTCCACCTTC. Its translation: CASSLSTTGAPRSTF.

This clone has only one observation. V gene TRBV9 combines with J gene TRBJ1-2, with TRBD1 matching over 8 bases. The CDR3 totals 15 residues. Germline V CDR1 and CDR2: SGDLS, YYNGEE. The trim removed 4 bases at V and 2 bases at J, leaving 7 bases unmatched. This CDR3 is CASSTRTGLNYGYTF. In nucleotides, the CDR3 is TGTGCCAGCAGCACAAGGACAGGGCTCAACTATGGCTACACCTTC.

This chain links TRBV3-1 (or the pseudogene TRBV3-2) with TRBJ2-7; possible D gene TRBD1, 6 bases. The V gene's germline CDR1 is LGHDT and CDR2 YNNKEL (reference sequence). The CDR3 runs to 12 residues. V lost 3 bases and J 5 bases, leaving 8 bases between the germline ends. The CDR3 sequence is CASSHRTDEQYF. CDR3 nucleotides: TGTGCCAGCAGCCATCGGACAGACGAGCAGTACTTC.

The CDR3 here is CASRTSGASTDTQYF. The DNA of the CDR3 is TGCGCCAGCCGAACTAGCGGAGCTAGCACAGATACGCAGTATTTT. The V and J genes are TRBV5-1 and TRBJ2-3; 8 bases are shared with TRBD2. V lost 7 bases, J lost 0 bases, and 7 bases stayed unmatched. CDR1 and CDR2 (germline): SGHRS, YFSETQ. The CDR3 has 15 amino acids.